This TCR beta chain was retrieved from a study of T cell responses to AZD1222 COVID-19 vaccine. V was trimmed by 0 bases and J by 2 bases, leaving 10 bases between them. The CDR3 runs 15 residues. Germline assignment: CDR1 LNHNV and CDR2 YYDKDF (reference sequence). Findings of the study overall: Following two doses of AZD1222, Spike-specific TCR breadth and depth rose. Donors were mostly white British, more females; clonal diversity possibly underestimated.

With respect to this clone: Its cognate antigen is unknown.

Libraries were prepared by immunoSEQ multiplex PCR; TCRdb keeps only in-frame clonotypes and omits some of them. The table shows 150,000 to 250,000 clones, with roughly nine tenths occurring only once. This sequence joins TRBV15 and TRBJ1-1; D not resolved. The sample was peripheral blood, taken 28 days after the second AZD1222 dose. This receptor was identified in an adult who received the AZD1222 COVID-19 vaccine. The CDR3 nucleotides read TGTGCCACCAGCAGAGAACGGAGTTTTAACACTGAAGCTTTCTTT. Its translation: CATSRERSFNTEAFF.